These T cell receptor beta chains were read from a single sample in a study of blood T cell repertoires in COVID-19. Repertoires were generated with immunoSEQ multiplex PCR, while TCRdb's copy carries only in-frame clones and drops some. Among about 160,000 clones, 80% to 90% were seen once, and the ten largest hold 9.5% to 13%. The sample consisted of peripheral blood. All receptors come from a human donor in a cohort sampled during active COVID-19. Each CDR3 is given with its conserved first and last residue. Fields, in order: J gene, D gene, clone size, V gene, CDR3 protein, CDR3 DNA. The D gene is left open where the match is weak. Size is omitted from some rows. Given values are once, few, many or a class for expanded clones.

J gene: TRBJ2-1
D gene: TRBD2
clone size: -
V gene: TRBV27
CDR3 protein: CASSLTGTTSFGEQFF
CDR3 DNA: TGTGCCAGCAGTCTCACCGGGACTACCTCCTTCGGGGAGCAGTTCTTC

J gene: TRBJ1-2
D gene: -
clone size: -
V gene: TRBV19
CDR3 protein: CASSIGQSSHTF
CDR3 DNA: TGTGCCAGTAGTATAGGACAGTCCTCCCATACCTTC

J gene: TRBJ1-1
D gene: TRBD1
clone size: -
V gene: TRBV7-3
CDR3 protein: CASSHGQGTAFF
CDR3 DNA: TGTGCCAGCAGCCACGGACAGGGGACGGCTTTCTTT

J gene: TRBJ2-2
D gene: TRBD2
clone size: -
V gene: TRBV27
CDR3 protein: CASRRSGGASGELFF
CDR3 DNA: TGTGCCAGCAGACGTAGCGGGGGGGCCTCCGGGGAGCTGTTTTTT

J gene: TRBJ2-7
D gene: TRBD1
clone size: -
V gene: TRBV5-5
CDR3 protein: CASSFSRDRGIYEQYF
CDR3 DNA: TGTGCCAGCAGCTTCTCACGGGACAGGGGGATCTACGAGCAGTACTTC

J gene: TRBJ2-5
D gene: TRBD1
clone size: few
V gene: TRBV18
CDR3 protein: CASSQERTGGLETQYF
CDR3 DNA: TGTGCCAGCTCCCAAGAGAGGACAGGGGGCCTAGAGACCCAGTACTTC

J gene: TRBJ2-7
D gene: TRBD1
clone size: -
V gene: TRBV13
CDR3 protein: CASSPGQGKYEQYF
CDR3 DNA: TGTGCCAGCAGCCCGGGACAGGGGAAATACGAGCAGTACTTC

J gene: TRBJ2-7
D gene: TRBD1
clone size: -
V gene: TRBV7-2
CDR3 protein: CASSPDRGVYEQYF
CDR3 DNA: TGTGCCAGCAGCCCCGACAGGGGGGTGTACGAGCAGTACTTC

J gene: TRBJ2-1
D gene: TRBD2
clone size: -
V gene: TRBV19
CDR3 protein: CASSIPLRLAGGGEQFF
CDR3 DNA: TGTGCCAGTAGTATCCCTCTAAGACTAGCGGGAGGGGGTGAGCAGTTCTTC

J gene: TRBJ2-3
D gene: TRBD2
clone size: -
V gene: TRBV7-9
CDR3 protein: CASRSSSGRANTQYF
CDR3 DNA: TGTGCCAGCAGATCATCTAGCGGGAGGGCCAATACGCAGTATTTT

J gene: TRBJ2-5
D gene: -
clone size: -
V gene: TRBV24-1
CDR3 protein: CATSDQAKETQYF
CDR3 DNA: TGTGCCACCAGTGATCAGGCAAAGGAGACCCAGTACTTC

J gene: TRBJ2-5
D gene: -
clone size: -
V gene: TRBV2
CDR3 protein: CASSPDSEETQYF
CDR3 DNA: TGTGCCAGCAGTCCGGACAGCGAAGAGACCCAGTACTTC

J gene: TRBJ2-7
D gene: TRBD2
clone size: -
V gene: TRBV7-9
CDR3 protein: CASSLASGSEHEQYF
CDR3 DNA: TGTGCCAGCAGCTTAGCTAGCGGGAGTGAGCACGAGCAGTACTTC

J gene: TRBJ2-7
D gene: -
clone size: -
V gene: TRBV14
CDR3 protein: CASSARPRSGAYEQYF
CDR3 DNA: TGTGCCAGCAGCGCTCGGCCCCGGTCGGGGGCCTACGAGCAGTACTTC

J gene: TRBJ2-1
D gene: TRBD1
clone size: once
V gene: TRBV5-6
CDR3 protein: CASSQKRGTGGMNEQFF
CDR3 DNA: TGTGCCAGCAGCCAAAAAAGGGGGACAGGGGGCATGAATGAGCAGTTCTTC

J gene: TRBJ2-1
D gene: -
clone size: -
V gene: TRBV5-1
CDR3 protein: CASSLSEPNEQFF
CDR3 DNA: TGCGCCAGCAGCTTGTCGGAGCCCAATGAGCAGTTCTTC

J gene: TRBJ1-2
D gene: -
clone size: -
V gene: TRBV7-2
CDR3 protein: CASSPRVGGAEGYTF
CDR3 DNA: TGTGCCAGCAGCCCACGGGTCGGGGGGGCAGAGGGCTACACCTTC

J gene: TRBJ1-3
D gene: -
clone size: -
V gene: TRBV15
CDR3 protein: CATSRPDRGNTIYF
CDR3 DNA: TGTGCCACCAGCAGACCGGACAGAGGAAACACCATATATTTT

J gene: TRBJ1-4
D gene: -
clone size: -
V gene: TRBV29-1
CDR3 protein: CSVVAMRKLFF
CDR3 DNA: TGCAGCGTTGTAGCAATGAGGAAACTGTTTTTT

J gene: TRBJ2-1
D gene: -
clone size: once
V gene: TRBV30
CDR3 protein: CAWSVILNEQFF
CDR3 DNA: TGTGCCTGGAGTGTAATACTGAATGAGCAGTTCTTC

J gene: TRBJ2-7
D gene: TRBD2
clone size: -
V gene: TRBV6-6
CDR3 protein: CASSYLQTSGLYEQYF
CDR3 DNA: TGTGCCAGCAGTTACTTGCAGACTAGCGGCCTCTACGAGCAGTACTTC

J gene: TRBJ1-1
D gene: -
clone size: -
V gene: TRBV19
CDR3 protein: CASSMGGMNTEAFF
CDR3 DNA: TGTGCCAGTAGTATGGGAGGGATGAACACTGAAGCTTTCTTT

J gene: TRBJ2-7
D gene: TRBD1
clone size: -
V gene: TRBV28
CDR3 protein: CASSRDSSRSYEQYF
CDR3 DNA: TGTGCCAGCAGCCGGGACAGTTCACGTTCCTACGAGCAGTACTTC

J gene: TRBJ1-1
D gene: -
clone size: -
V gene: TRBV29-1
CDR3 protein: CSVEEQKNTEAFF
CDR3 DNA: TGCAGCGTTGAAGAACAGAAGAACACTGAAGCTTTCTTT

J gene: TRBJ2-3
D gene: -
clone size: -
V gene: TRBV5-5
CDR3 protein: CASSLGAGYHTDTQYF
CDR3 DNA: TGTGCCAGCAGCTTGGGGGCAGGGTACCACACAGATACGCAGTATTTT

J gene: TRBJ2-3
D gene: -
clone size: -
V gene: TRBV7-9
CDR3 protein: CASSLATGITDTQYF
CDR3 DNA: TGTGCCAGCAGCTTAGCGACGGGGATCACAGATACGCAGTATTTT